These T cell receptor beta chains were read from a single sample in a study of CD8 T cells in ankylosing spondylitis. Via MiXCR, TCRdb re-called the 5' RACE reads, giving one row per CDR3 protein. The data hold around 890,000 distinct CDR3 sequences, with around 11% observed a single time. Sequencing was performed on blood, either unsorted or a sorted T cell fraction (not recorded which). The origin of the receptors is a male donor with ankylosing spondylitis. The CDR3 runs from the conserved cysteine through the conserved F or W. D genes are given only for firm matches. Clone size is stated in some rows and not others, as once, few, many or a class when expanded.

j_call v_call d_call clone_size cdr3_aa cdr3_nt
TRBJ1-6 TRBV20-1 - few CSARVSGSHNSPLHF TGCAGTGCTAGAGTGTCAGGGAGTCATAATTCACCCCTCCACTTT
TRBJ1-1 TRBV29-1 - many CSVEGQASNTEAFF TGCAGCGTTGAAGGACAGGCCTCGAACACTGAAGCTTTCTTT
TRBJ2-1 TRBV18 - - CASSPEIRPGGSNEQFF TGTGCCAGCTCACCAGAAATTCGTCCGGGGGGCTCCAATGAGCAGTTCTTC
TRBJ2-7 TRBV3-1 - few CASSQDYLEEQYF TGTGCCAGCAGCCAAGACTACCTGGAAGAGCAGTACTTC
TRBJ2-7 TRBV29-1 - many CSVVHPSHYEQYF TGCAGCGTTGTTCACCCCAGCCACTACGAGCAGTACTTC
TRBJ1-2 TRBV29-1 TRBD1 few CSVLPRDSYGYTF TGCAGCGTCCTGCCCCGGGACAGTTATGGCTACACCTTC
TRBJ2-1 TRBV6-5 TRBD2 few CASRLAGANNEQFF TGTGCCAGCAGATTAGCGGGAGCCAACAATGAGCAGTTCTTC
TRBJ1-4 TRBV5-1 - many CASSLLAGPTNEKLFF TGCGCCAGCAGCCTTTTGGCGGGTCCGACTAATGAAAAACTGTTTTTT
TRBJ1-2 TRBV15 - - CATSRGQGTVSYGYTF TGTGCCACCAGCAGAGGCCAGGGTACGGTTAGCTATGGCTACACCTTC
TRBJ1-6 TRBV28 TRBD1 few CASTDPTQRTGNRSPLHF TGTGCCAGCACCGATCCCACTCAAAGGACAGGGAATCGATCACCCCTCCACTTT
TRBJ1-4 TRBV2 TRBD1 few CASRGDSEKLFF TGTGCCAGCAGAGGGGACAGCGAAAAACTGTTTTTT
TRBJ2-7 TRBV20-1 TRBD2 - CSARQGGFDEQYF TGCAGTGCTAGACAGGGAGGGTTCGACGAGCAGTACTTC
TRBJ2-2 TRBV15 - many CATSLGLRETGELFF TGTGCCACCAGCTTAGGCCTGAGGGAGACCGGGGAGCTGTTTTTT
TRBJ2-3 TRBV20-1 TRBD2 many CSALRPSGNTDTQYF TGCAGTGCTCTCCGACCTAGCGGAAACACAGATACGCAGTATTTT
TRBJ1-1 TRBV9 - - CASSVAIDEFTEAFF TGTGCCAGCAGCGTAGCCATTGACGAATTCACTGAAGCTTTCTTT
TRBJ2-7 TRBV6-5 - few CASSFGAEGYEQYF TGTGCCAGCAGTTTTGGGGCAGAAGGTTACGAGCAGTACTTC
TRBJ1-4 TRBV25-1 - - CASSDPRGADEKLFF TGTGCCAGCAGTGATCCTCGGGGGGCGGACGAAAAACTGTTTTTT
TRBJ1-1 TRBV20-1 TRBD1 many CSARSWGTGLNTEAFF TGCAGTGCTAGATCCTGGGGGACAGGTCTGAACACTGAAGCTTTCTTT
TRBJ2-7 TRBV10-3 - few CAISPRTFLFSEQYF TGTGCCATCAGCCCACGGACATTTCTTTTCTCCGAGCAGTACTTC
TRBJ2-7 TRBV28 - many CASSSLPYEQYF TGTGCCAGCAGTTCCCTACCCTACGAGCAGTACTTC
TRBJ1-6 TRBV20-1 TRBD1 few CSARQGLIYNSPLHF TGCAGTGCTCGACAGGGCCTGATTTATAATTCACCCCTCCACTTT
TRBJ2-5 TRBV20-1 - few CSAYHSRKETQYF TGCAGTGCTTACCATTCTAGAAAAGAGACCCAGTACTTC
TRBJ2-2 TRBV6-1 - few CASSKVNTGELFF TGTGCCAGCAGCAAGGTCAACACCGGGGAGCTGTTTTTT
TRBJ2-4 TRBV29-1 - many CSVEDHYMGTSNIQYF TGCAGCGTTGAAGATCATTATATGGGGACTTCGAACATTCAGTACTTC
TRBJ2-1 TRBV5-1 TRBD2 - CASSPGTSTQHEQFF TGCGCCAGCAGTCCCGGGACTAGCACACAACATGAGCAGTTCTTC
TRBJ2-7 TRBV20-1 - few CSAPQVRNSYEQYF TGCAGTGCCCCCCAGGTACGAAACTCCTACGAGCAGTACTTC
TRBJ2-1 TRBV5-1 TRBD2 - CASSTGTSGREYNEQFF TGCGCCAGCAGCACCGGGACTAGCGGGAGGGAATACAATGAGCAGTTCTTC
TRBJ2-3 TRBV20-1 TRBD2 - CSAGTSGADTQYF TGCAGTGCTGGTACTAGCGGGGCCGATACGCAGTATTTT
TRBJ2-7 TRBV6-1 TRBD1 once CASSANDRGLLYEQYF TGTGCCAGCAGCGCCAATGACAGGGGCCTCCTCTACGAGCAGTACTTC
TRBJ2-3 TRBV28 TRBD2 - CASSFALAGGADTQYF TGTGCCAGCAGTTTCGCCCTAGCGGGGGGCGCAGATACGCAGTATTTT
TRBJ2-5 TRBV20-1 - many CSAPQTEQETQYF TGCAGTGCCCCGCAGACGGAGCAAGAGACCCAGTACTTC
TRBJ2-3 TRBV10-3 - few CAIRPGGTDTQYF TGTGCCATCAGGCCGGGGGGCACAGATACGCAGTATTTT
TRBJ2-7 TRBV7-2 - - CASSLDPGVPNEQYF TGTGCCAGCAGCTTAGACCCGGGGGTGCCGAACGAGCAGTACTTC
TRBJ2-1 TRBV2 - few CASVGDASNEQFF TGTGCCAGCGTGGGGGACGCATCCAATGAGCAGTTCTTC
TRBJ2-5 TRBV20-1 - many CSARPGETQYF TGCAGTGCTCGGCCGGGGGAGACCCAGTACTTC
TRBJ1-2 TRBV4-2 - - CASSLHGTNYGYTF TGTGCCAGCAGCCTTCACGGGACTAACTATGGCTACACCTTC
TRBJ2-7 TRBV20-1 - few CSAYREVEQYF TGCAGTGCTTACAGGGAAGTCGAGCAGTACTTC